Below, 25 T cell receptor beta chains from the same sample are listed, as sequenced in a study of T-cell reconstitution after alpha-beta-depleted transplantation in children. During its preparation, the TCRbeta library received unique molecular identifiers. TCRdb re-derived calls from the PCR reads in MiXCR, one entry per CDR3 protein. The sample contains a few hundred thousand distinct CDR3 sequences, roughly 13% of which appear only once. This specimen consisted of PBMCs, mostly from graft donor cells, obtained 360 days after TCRalphabeta/CD19-depleted stem cell transplant. The receptor source for this set is a male patient younger than 18 who had a stem cell transplant for acute myeloid leukemia, so the T cells may come from the graft donor.

This chain uses TRBV7-9 with TRBJ2-7; D unresolved. Per germline, CDR1 SEHNR and CDR2 FQNEAQ (reference sequence). V was clipped by 3 bases and J by 5 bases, with 14 bases between them. The CDR3 spans 14 residues. CDR3 nucleotide sequence: TGTGCCAGCAGCTTCTATCAACACCGGGACGAGCAGTACTTC. It is translated as CASSFYQHRDEQYF. Full variable domain (remainder filled in from reference TRBV7-9 and TRBJ2-7): DTGVSQNPRHKITKRGQNVTFRCDPISEHNRLYWYRQTLGQGPEFLTYFQNEAQLEKSRLLSDRFSAERPKGSFSTLEIQRTEQGDSAMYLCASSFYQHRDEQYFGPGTRLTVT.

The CDR3 coding sequence is TGTGCCAGCACCCACAGGGGAGAGACCCAGTACTTC. This translates into CASTHRGETQYF. The rearrangement uses TRBV14 and TRBJ2-5; 7 nucleotides match TRBD1. Trimming removed 7 bases from V and 4 bases from J; junction bases left unmatched: 3. CDR1 SGHDN and CDR2 FVKESK come from the germline V gene. The CDR3 runs to 12 residues.

This clonotype was observed a few times. J is TRBJ2-1 and V is TRBV27, with 14 bases that match TRBD2. The CDR3 runs 20 residues. CDR1 is MNHEY, CDR2 SMNVEV, per germline (reference sequence). V lost 4 bases, J lost 0 bases, and 11 bases stayed unmatched. The CDR3 nucleotides are TGTGCCAGCAGTTCAGCCCCGGGACTAGCGGGGGATAGCTCCTACAATGAGCAGTTCTTC. Protein product: CASSSAPGLAGDSSYNEQFF.

J is TRBJ2-1 and V is TRBV11-2; 10 bases are a match to TRBD2. CDR1 and CDR2 (germline): SGHAT, FQNNGV. The junction had 6 bases not matched to a gene; V was cut back by 3 bases and J by 4 bases. The CDR3 sequence is 16 residues long. In nucleotides, the CDR3 is TGTGCCAGCAGCTTGGGACTAGCGTACCCTTACAATGAGCAGTTCTTC. Translation: CASSLGLAYPYNEQFF.

The table lists this clonotype with a few counts. The rearrangement joins TRBV4-3 to TRBJ2-7, with D uncertain. The ends were cut back, 1 base at V and 0 bases at J, with 7 bases in the middle. This CDR3 is 14 amino acids long. Germline CDR1 and CDR2: LGHNA and YSLEER. CDR3 residues: CASSQVEYSYEQYF. The CDR3 DNA reads TGCGCCAGCAGCCAAGTGGAATACTCCTACGAGCAGTACTTC.

This clonotype was seen more than once but under ten times. This chain joins TRBV7-2 and TRBJ2-4; no clear D gene. CDR1 and CDR2 from the germline V gene are SGHTA and FQGNSA. CDR3 length: 13 residues. Trimming removed 3 bases at V and 7 bases at J, with 10 bases between. CDR3 residues: CASSFPTLNIQYF. The CDR3 coding sequence is TGTGCCAGCAGCTTCCCAACCCTTAACATTCAGTACTTC.

In its sample, this clonotype was seen many times. The chain recombines TRBV29-1 with TRBJ2-7; TRBD2 might be the D (6 bases). The V and J ends lost 0 bases and 3 bases respectively, with 15 bases between them. CDR3 length: 15 amino acids. Germline CDR1 SQVTM, CDR2 ANQGSEA. Here the CDR3 reads CSVEDLGTGGYEQYF. In DNA, the CDR3 is TGCAGCGTTGAAGATTTGGGGACTGGAGGCTACGAGCAGTACTTC.

This clonotype was seen a handful of times. The V and J genes are TRBV15 and TRBJ1-4, with a possible D match to TRBD1 (5 bases). V was pared by 2 bases and J by 7 bases, with 17 bases between. The CDR3 sequence is 16 residues long. Germline assignment: CDR1 LNHNV and CDR2 YYDKDF (reference sequence). The CDR3 DNA sequence: TGTGCCACCAGCAGACACGGGACCCTCGGATCTGAAAAACTGTTTTTT. Amino acids: CATSRHGTLGSEKLFF. Full variable domain (outside the CDR3, taken from reference TRBV15 and TRBJ1-4): DAMVIQNPRYQVTQFGKPVTLSCSQTLNHNVMYWYQQKSSQAPKLLFHYYDKDFNNEADTPDNFQSRRPNTSFCFLDIRSPGLGDTAMYLCATSRHGTLGSEKLFFGSGTQLSVL.

This chain's CDR3 is CASSSALLLRGRNGDEQFF. Written as DNA, the CDR3 is TGTGCCAGCAGCTCAGCCCTTCTTTTGAGGGGAAGGAATGGCGATGAGCAGTTCTTC. The chain uses TRBV12-3 or TRBV12-4 and TRBJ2-1; the D gene could be TRBD1 or TRBD2 (5 bases each). There are 19 residues in the CDR3. V was trimmed by 6 bases and J by 8 bases, leaving 32 bases between them.

The chain carries TRBV6-2 or TRBV6-3 and TRBJ2-7; 7 bases align to TRBD1. Germline V gene data show CDR1 as MNHEY and CDR2 as SVGEGT. There are 18 residues in the CDR3. With V trimmed by 2 bases and J by 5 bases, 18 bases remained unmatched. CDR3 amino acids: CASSYNPGQVTSLDEQYF. The CDR3, as DNA: TGTGCCAGCAGTTACAACCCCGGACAGGTAACCTCGCTAGACGAGCAGTACTTC.

This clonotype has at least ten counts. This chain connects TRBV4-2 to TRBJ2-1; 7 bases map to TRBD2. Germline V gene sequence: CDR1 LGHNA, CDR2 YNFKEQ. The CDR3 is made up of 19 amino acids. V lost 0 bases and J lost 2; bases outside the gene matches: 13. The CDR3 sequence is CASSQDSSGTSIPYNEQFF. DNA of the CDR3: TGTGCCAGCAGCCAAGATAGCAGCGGGACTTCAATCCCCTACAATGAGCAGTTCTTC.

This clonotype appeared many times. An end of the junction differs from the germline gene, which may be a read error. The genes are TRBV25-1 and TRBJ2-7; perhaps TRBD1 as D (5 bases). CDR3 length: 14 residues. Per the germline V gene, CDR1 is MGHDK and CDR2 is SYGVNS. CDR3 region: CASRGQGPSYEQYF. As DNA, the CDR3 is TGTGCCAGCAGGGGTCAGGGCCCTTCCTACGAGCAGTATTTC.

The V and J genes are TRBV6-1 and TRBJ1-6, with 7 bases fitting TRBD1. Per the germline V gene, CDR1 is MNHNS and CDR2 is SASEGT. The CDR3 has 15 residues. V lost 5 bases to trimming and J lost 8 bases; unmatched junction nucleotides: 9. As DNA, the CDR3 is TGTGCCAGCAGTCCTCGGGGGGACAGACATTCACCCCTCCACTTT. Translated, it gives CASSPRGDRHSPLHF.

This clonotype was seen at least ten times. The CDR3 spells CASSLARGPGASYF. The CDR3 DNA sequence: TGCGCCAGCAGCTTGGCCAGAGGACCGGGAGCCTCGTACTTC. This chain connects TRBV5-1 to TRBJ2-7; possibly TRBD2 for D (6 bases). There are 14 residues in the CDR3. Germline V gives CDR1 SGHRS, CDR2 YFSETQ. V lost 0 bases and J lost 12, with 19 bases in between.

Concerning this clonotype itself: One junction end disagrees with the germline gene, perhaps due to a read error. The chain uses TRBV20-1 and TRBJ2-7; TRBD1 matches 10 bases. Germline-derived CDR1 and CDR2 are DFQATT and SNEGSKA (reference sequence). CDR3 length: 17 residues. The CDR3 DNA sequence: TGCTGTGCTAGTCGGCCCTTCCGGGACAGGGGTACCTACGAGCAGTACTTC. Its translation is CCASRPFRDRGTYEQYF.

This chain connects TRBV6-1 to TRBJ2-5, with 11 bases fitting TRBD2. Germline CDR1 is MNHNS and CDR2 is SASEGT. The CDR3 sequence is 18 residues long. Unmatched junction bases numbered 18, after V lost 8 bases and J lost 4 bases. CDR3: CASSSRGLAVVRGETQYF. In DNA form, the CDR3 reads TGTGCCAGCTCAAGTCGGGGACTAGCGGTCGTGCGGGGAGAGACCCAGTACTTC.

This clonotype was observed a few times. CDR3 sequence: CASSWTGGRDIQYF. In nucleotides, the CDR3 is TGTGCCAGCAGTTGGACAGGGGGCAGAGACATTCAGTACTTC. This chain connects TRBV7-8 to TRBJ2-4, with 11 bases aligning to TRBD1. The CDR3 contains 14 residues. CDR1 and CDR2 (germline): SGHVS, FQNEAQ. V lost 6 bases to trimming and J lost 8 bases; unmatched junction nucleotides: 6.

The chain joins TRBV7-2 to TRBJ1-5; D not certain. V was shortened by 4 bases and J by 0 bases, with 7 bases between the two germline ends. Germline loops: CDR1 SGHTA, CDR2 FQGNSA. The CDR3 length is 14 residues. In DNA form, the CDR3 reads TGTGCCAGCAGCTATCCTTATAGCAATCAGCCCCAGCATTTT. Protein sequence: CASSYPYSNQPQHF.

The sample holds many counts of this clonotype. The chain has TRBV2 and TRBJ2-7; D uncertain. V lost 2 bases to trimming and J lost 6 bases, with 5 bases between them. Germline V gene sequence: CDR1 SNHLY, CDR2 FYNNEI. The CDR3 spans 11 residues. CDR3 DNA sequence: TGTGCCAGCAGTGAACGGAGCGAGCAGTACTTC. It yields the protein CASSERSEQYF.

This clonotype appeared a few times. V usage is TRBV4-3 and J usage is TRBJ2-7, with TRBD1 matching over 11 bases. The CDR3 sequence is 16 residues long. Losses at the gene ends were 1 base for V and 5 bases for J; bases not matched to a gene: 7. CDR1 and CDR2 from the germline V gene are LGHNA and YSLEER. The CDR3 here is CASSQASGTGGNEQYF. Written as DNA, the CDR3 is TGCGCCAGCAGCCAAGCCTCCGGGACAGGGGGAAACGAGCAGTACTTC.

This clonotype showed up just a few times. This sequence joins TRBV12-3 or TRBV12-4 and TRBJ2-1, with TRBD2 as a possible D gene (6 bases). This CDR3 is 13 amino acids long. V lost 6 bases, J lost 9 bases, and 15 bases lay in between. The CDR3 bases are TGTGCCAGCAGATCCCCCCGGGGGACTGAGCAGTTCTTC. Protein: CASRSPRGTEQFF.

This chain links TRBV18 with TRBJ1-5; D is unresolved. CDR1 and CDR2 from the germline V gene are KGHSH and LQKENI. Trimming took 1 base from V and 6 from J, leaving 7 bases between them. The CDR3 sequence is 13 residues long. The CDR3 reads CASSPLNFQPQHF. CDR3 nucleotides: TGTGCCAGCTCACCACTGAACTTTCAGCCCCAGCATTTT.

The sample holds a few counts of this clonotype. V usage is TRBV28 and J usage is TRBJ2-1; TRBD2 aligns across 12 bases. Per germline, CDR1 MDHEN and CDR2 SYDVKM. The CDR3 is made up of 14 amino acids. V shed 5 bases, J shed 13 bases, and the junction held 9 bases outside the gene matches. The CDR3 spells CASSIQATSGSQFF. CDR3 DNA sequence: TGTGCCAGCAGTATACAAGCGACTAGCGGGAGTCAGTTCTTC.

A few counts support this clonotype. This rearrangement joins TRBV24-1 to TRBJ2-5; 7 positions match TRBD2. With V trimmed by 3 bases and J by 5 bases, 5 bases remained unmatched. Germline CDR1 is KGHDR and CDR2 is SFDVKD. This CDR3 comprises 14 residues. The CDR3 coding sequence is TGTGCCACCAGTGATCTCCGGGAGGAGGAGACCCAGTACTTC. It is translated as CATSDLREEETQYF.

The chain has TRBV27 and TRBJ2-3, with 7 nucleotides matching TRBD1. After removal of 8 bases from V and 1 base from J, the junction contained 9 bases not matched to a gene. Per the germline V gene, CDR1 is MNHEY and CDR2 is SMNVEV (reference sequence). CDR3 length equals 15 residues. The CDR3 reads CASLLRDRRTDTQYF. The CDR3 coding sequence is TGTGCCAGCCTTCTTCGGGACAGACGCACAGATACGCAGTATTTT.